Shown below are 19 T cell receptor beta chains from a single sample sequenced in a study of neurological immune-mediated disorders. TCRdb processed the 5' RACE reads anew with MiXCR; each CDR3 protein has one entry. The profile shows 81,000 or so distinct CDR3 sequences, less than 5.5% of them singletons. The specimen sequenced was PBMCs. Source of these receptors: a woman in her thirties with multiple sclerosis.

This clonotype showed up many times. This chain connects TRBV5-1 to TRBJ1-1; weak D call: TRBD1 (6 bases). V dropped 4 bases and J dropped 11 bases, with 15 bases sitting between them. Germline lookup yields CDR1 SGHRS and CDR2 YFSETQ. The CDR3 has 12 residues. The CDR3 loop is CASSLDSYMAFF. The CDR3 coding sequence is TGCGCCAGCAGCCTGGACAGCTATATGGCTTTCTTT.

This clonotype showed up many times. The genes are TRBV20-1 and TRBJ2-5; D gene ambiguous. The CDR3 loop spans 11 amino acids. Germline CDR1 is DFQATT and CDR2 is SNEGSKA (reference sequence). V was pared by 3 bases and J by 5 bases, with 7 bases between. The DNA of the CDR3 is TGCAGTGCTAGGCCCGAGGAGACCCAGTACTTC. Protein: CSARPEETQYF.

This clonotype was counted ten times or more. The chain employs TRBV6-5 and TRBJ2-3; 7 nucleotides line up with TRBD1. The CDR3 spans 14 residues. V trimming: 6 bases; J trimming: 4 bases; junction bases outside the gene matches: 7. Germline assignment: CDR1 MNHEY and CDR2 SVGAGI. The CDR3 DNA reads as TGTGCCAGCAGCCACCGACAGGGCCCAGATACGCAGTATTTT. Its translation is CASSHRQGPDTQYF.

V usage is TRBV13 and J usage is TRBJ2-7; maybe TRBD2 (5 bases). CDR3 length equals 11 residues. V dropped 3 bases and J dropped 5 bases, with 5 bases sitting between them. Germline values: CDR1 PRHDT, CDR2 FYEKMQ (reference sequence). CDR3 in DNA: TGTGCCAGCAGCTTGCGGGACGAGCAGTACTTC. Translated, it gives CASSLRDEQYF.

This clonotype has a handful of counts. This chain uses TRBV5-1 with TRBJ2-3; no clear D. Per the germline V gene, CDR1 is SGHRS and CDR2 is YFSETQ. This CDR3 comprises 14 residues. The V gene lost 2 bases and the J gene lost 2 bases, with 9 bases spanning the gap. Written as DNA, the CDR3 is TGCGCCAGCAGCTTTAGGGTCCCCACAGATACGCAGTATTTT. Translation: CASSFRVPTDTQYF.

The chain has TRBV27 and TRBJ1-5; no clear D gene. The germline CDR1 and CDR2 sequences are MNHEY and SMNVEV (reference sequence). Trimming shortened V by 8 bases and J by 4 bases, and 15 bases separated the two germline ends. This CDR3 spans 14 amino acids. The CDR3 protein is CASRSGILNQPQHF. In DNA form, the CDR3 reads TGTGCCAGCCGATCCGGGATCCTTAATCAGCCCCAGCATTTT.

There are many counts of this clonotype. V and J are TRBV7-8 and TRBJ2-2, with D possibly being TRBD2 (5 bases). Germline V gene data show CDR1 as SGHVS and CDR2 as FQNEAQ. The CDR3 runs to 15 residues. Trimming cost V 5 bases and J 1 base, with 11 bases left between them. CDR3 residues: CASSQKRLNTGELFF. Here the CDR3 DNA reads TGTGCCAGCAGCCAGAAGCGGCTGAACACCGGGGAGCTGTTTTTT.

This clonotype was recorded many times. The rearrangement joins TRBV5-6 to TRBJ1-3; no reliable D call. In germline, CDR1 is SGHDT, CDR2 YYEEEE. The CDR3 sequence is 15 residues long. The V end lost 4 bases, the J end lost 0 bases, and 11 bases lay between the germline ends. CDR3 in amino acids: CASSQKSNSGNTIYF. The DNA for the CDR3 is TGTGCCAGCAGCCAAAAATCAAACTCTGGAAACACCATATATTTT.

This clonotype came up many times. The chain has TRBV20-1 and TRBJ2-7, with 9 bases aligning to TRBD2. Germline CDR1 DFQATT, CDR2 SNEGSKA (reference sequence). The CDR3 consists of 16 residues. After removal of 0 bases from V and 6 bases from J, the junction contained 12 bases not matched to a gene. CDR3 protein: CSARDETSGQISEQYF. As DNA, the CDR3 is TGCAGTGCTAGAGATGAGACTAGCGGTCAGATTAGCGAGCAGTACTTC.

The chain employs TRBV5-1 and TRBJ2-3; D is unresolved. Germline CDR1 and CDR2: SGHRS and YFSETQ. The CDR3 sequence is 12 residues long. CDR3 DNA: TGCGACAACAGCTCCACCACAGATACGCAGTATTTT. It is translated as CDNSSTTDTQYF.

The rearrangement links TRBV5-1 to TRBJ2-3; no firm D call. The germline CDR1 and CDR2 sequences are SGHRS and YFSETQ. The V and J ends lost 4 bases and 0 bases respectively, with 9 bases between them. This CDR3 is 14 amino acids long. CDR3 in DNA: TGCGCCAGCAGCACGGGTCGTAGCACAGATACGCAGTATTTT. Translating it yields CASSTGRSTDTQYF.

In the case of this clonotype: A much bigger clone sits one base away, suggesting this may be a read error. Here the CDR3 reads CASSSVEGADNAQFF. The CDR3 DNA follows: TGTGCCAGCAGCTCTGTGGAGGGGGCGGACAATGCGCAGTTCTTC. The chain recombines TRBV7-9 with TRBJ2-1; tentative D call: TRBD1 (7 bases). This CDR3 comprises 15 residues. Germline V gene lookup returns CDR1 SEHNR and CDR2 FQNEAQ (reference sequence).

This clonotype has ten or more counts. The gene calls are TRBV10-3 and TRBJ2-2; D may be TRBD2 (5 bases). Per the germline V gene, CDR1 is ENHRY and CDR2 is SYGVKD. V was clipped by 6 bases and J by 8 bases, with 16 bases between them. This CDR3 comprises 14 residues. CDR3 in amino acids: CAIRKDAGGGELFF. Written as DNA, the CDR3 is TGTGCCATCAGGAAGGACGCCGGCGGGGGGGAGCTGTTTTTT.

There are a few counts of this clonotype. V is TRBV6-2 or TRBV6-3 and J is TRBJ2-4, with TRBD2 matching over 10 bases. The CDR3 has 17 residues. Germline CDR1 reads MNHEY; CDR2 reads SVGEGT. Unmatched junction bases numbered 10, after V lost 2 bases and J lost 6 bases. CDR3 protein: CASSYPSGGHGVNIQYF. The CDR3 coding sequence is TGTGCCAGCAGTTACCCTAGCGGGGGCCACGGGGTAAACATTCAGTACTTC.

Many counts were recorded for this clonotype. The J gene is TRBJ2-7, the V gene TRBV20-1; 7 bases agree with TRBD1. With 5 bases clipped from V and 2 bases from J, the junction kept 3 bases outside the gene matches. The CDR3 is 12 amino acids. Germline V CDR1 and CDR2: DFQATT, SNEGSKA (reference sequence). In nucleotides, the CDR3 is TGCAGTGCTGGGGGACAGACCTACGAGCAGTACTTC. This translates into CSAGGQTYEQYF.

The table lists this clonotype with many counts. The V gene is TRBV7-2, the J gene TRBJ2-2, with 8 bases lining up with TRBD1. CDR1 is SGHTA and CDR2 is FQGNSA in the germline V gene. V shed 3 bases and J 6 bases; nucleotides not matched to a gene: 6. The CDR3 is 15 amino acids. CDR3: CASSFVTGVPGELFF. In DNA, the CDR3 is TGTGCCAGCAGCTTCGTGACAGGGGTCCCCGGGGAGCTGTTTTTT.

In this sample, this clonotype turned up many times. The chain recombines TRBV20-1 with TRBJ2-5; D possibly corresponds to TRBD1 (5 bases). V lost 0 bases, J lost 5 bases, and 19 bases lay in between. The CDR3 has 16 amino acids. The germline gives CDR1 DFQATT, CDR2 SNEGSKA (reference sequence). The CDR3 DNA is TGCAGTGCTAGAGATAATGGCAGGGCTTTGGGGGAGACCCAGTACTTC. As protein: CSARDNGRALGETQYF.

This clonotype was counted a few times. The chain couples TRBV29-1 to TRBJ2-1; TRBD1 matches 9 bases. The CDR3 loop spans 16 amino acids. V was pared by 7 bases and J by 7 bases, with 17 bases of the junction left unmatched. Germline V CDR1 and CDR2: SQVTM, ANQGSEA. The CDR3 coding sequence is TGCAGCGCCAGGAAGGGGGCGACAGGGGGTAAGAATGAGCAGTTCTTC. Protein: CSARKGATGGKNEQFF.

Here the CDR3 DNA reads TGCAGTGCGGTCACTAGCGGGAGATTCGATGAGCAGTTCTTC. This gives the protein CSAVTSGRFDEQFF. This chain connects TRBV20-1 to TRBJ2-1; 11 nucleotides align to TRBD2. Per the germline V gene, CDR1 is DFQATT and CDR2 is SNEGSKA (reference sequence). The CDR3 loop spans 14 amino acids. Trimming cost V 6 bases and J 8 bases; bases outside gene matches: 9.